This TCR beta chain was captured in a study of CXCR3-negative and CXCR3-positive naive CD8 T cells. A CD45RO-CCR7+CD27+CD95- profile was what naive CD8+ T cells displayed. The CDR3 loop spans 14 amino acids. Germline V gene data show CDR1 as MNHNY and CDR2 as SVGAGI (reference sequence). Each TRB cDNA library was prepared by 5' RACE (with UMI labels). With the 5' RACE reads reprocessed, TCRdb shows one record per CDR3 protein and no DNA. Its clone listing holds tens of thousands of distinct CDR3 sequences. Material for sequencing was naive CXCR3- CD8+ T cells from blood. Specified subset: CD45RO-CCR7+CD27+CD95- naive CD8+ T cells lacking CXCR3 (TNR3-). The origin of this receptor is a human donor in good health. Some clones in this sample may be carry-over from other donors' samples. The gene calls are TRBV6-6 and TRBJ1-1; lacking DNA, the TRBD1 call made by TCRdb goes unchecked. The CDR3 sequence: CASSILQALDEAFF.